The next 28 T cell receptor beta chains were all read from a single sample in a study of control samples from healthy donors and cancer patients. The repertoire was sequenced with immunoSEQ multiplex PCR; TCRdb's copy has only in-frame clones and lacks some. The profile covers about 160,000 clones, with roughly 94% appearing a single time and over 6.5% taken by the ten largest. The sample was blood. All receptors derive from a middle-aged woman in good health.

The V call is TRBV15, the J call TRBJ2-7, with TRBD2 matching 9 bases. This CDR3 contains 16 residues. The junction had 11 bases not matched to a gene; V was cut back by 5 bases and J by 3 bases. Germline CDR1 is LNHNV and CDR2 is YYDKDF (reference sequence). The CDR3 bases are TGTGCCACCAGCGGCTCCTCTAGCGGGGAAAACTACGAGCAGTACTTC. It specifies CATSGSSSGENYEQYF.

This clone was counted a single time. V usage is TRBV19 and J usage is TRBJ1-5; D remains ambiguous. Trimming pared 7 bases from V and 0 bases from J, leaving 10 bases between. Germline-derived CDR1 and CDR2 are LNHDA and SQIVND (reference sequence). There are 14 residues in the CDR3. The chain's CDR3 is CASNVADSNQPQHF. The CDR3 nucleotides read TGTGCCAGTAATGTAGCGGATAGCAATCAGCCCCAGCATTTT.

The CDR3 DNA reads as TGCGCCAGCAGCCCTGACAGGGGATTTGATGAGCAGTTCTTC. Translation gives CASSPDRGFDEQFF. J is TRBJ2-1 and V is TRBV4-1; 8 bases line up with TRBD1. Trimming removed 4 bases from V and 8 bases from J; junction bases left unmatched: 7. The CDR3 length is 14 residues. Germline V gene lookup returns CDR1 MGHRA and CDR2 YSYEKL.

The V gene is TRBV2, the J gene TRBJ1-4; TRBD1 matches at 7 bases. V lost 2 bases to trimming and J lost 4 bases; unmatched junction nucleotides: 7. Germline CDR1 is SNHLY and CDR2 is FYNNEI. This CDR3 contains 16 residues. The CDR3 DNA is TGTGCCAGCAGTGAACCCAAGACAGGGTTTAATGAAAAACTGTTTTTT. Translation gives CASSEPKTGFNEKLFF.

V is TRBV6-1 and J is TRBJ2-7; 7 bases agree with TRBD2. The V and J ends lost 1 base and 5 bases, in that order; junction bases with no gene match: 8. CDR3 length: 15 residues. The V gene's germline CDR1 is MNHNS and CDR2 SASEGT. The CDR3 coding sequence is TGTGCCAGCAGTGAAGGTTGGGGGGGTGCCAACGAGCAGTACTTC. It encodes CASSEGWGGANEQYF.

The CDR3 nucleotides are TGTGCCAGCAGCGGAGGGCCAGGGACGGGAAACACTGAAGCTTTCTTT. Protein product: CASSGGPGTGNTEAFF. The chain carries TRBV5-4 and TRBJ1-1, with D possibly matching TRBD1 (5 bases). Trimming stripped 4 bases from V and 2 bases from J, with 18 bases between. Germline CDR1 SGHNT, CDR2 YYREEE (reference sequence). This CDR3 contains 16 residues.

The chain is built from TRBV11-2 and TRBJ2-1; no clear D gene. The CDR3 is 15 residues long. Germline V gene lookup returns CDR1 SGHAT and CDR2 FQNNGV. V was shortened by 3 bases and J by 0 bases, with 9 bases between the two germline ends. CDR3: CASSFTLSSYNEQFF. The CDR3, as DNA: TGTGCCAGCAGCTTTACCTTAAGCTCCTACAATGAGCAGTTCTTC.

The chain employs TRBV15 and TRBJ1-2, with D perhaps TRBD1 (6 bases). This CDR3 spans 15 amino acids. Looked up from germline, CDR1 is LNHNV and CDR2 is YYDKDF (reference sequence). Deletions cut 0 bases from V and 2 bases from J, with 10 bases between. CDR3 bases: TGTGCCACCAGCAGAGATAGGGGGTGGAACTATGGCTACACCTTC. Translated, it gives CATSRDRGWNYGYTF. Based on the CDR3 plus reference TRBV15 and TRBJ1-2, the full variable domain is DAMVIQNPRYQVTQFGKPVTLSCSQTLNHNVMYWYQQKSSQAPKLLFHYYDKDFNNEADTPDNFQSRRPNTSFCFLDIRSPGLGDTAMYLCATSRDRGWNYGYTFGSGTRLTVV.

This clone was found once. The J gene is TRBJ1-1, the V gene TRBV5-8; D is possibly TRBD1 (6 bases). Germline V gene sequence: CDR1 SGHTS, CDR2 YDEGEE. The CDR3 is 16 amino acids. Deletions cut 4 bases from V and 2 bases from J, with 18 bases between. The CDR3 DNA reads TGTGCCAGCAGCGATTTTGTAGGGGGTTTTAACACTGAAGCTTTCTTT. Its translation is CASSDFVGGFNTEAFF.

The chain carries TRBV9 and TRBJ1-1; D remains ambiguous. Germline V gives CDR1 SGDLS, CDR2 YYNGEE. Trimming left V 4 bases short and J 0 bases short, with 7 bases between. The CDR3 has 13 amino acids. The CDR3 spells CASSPGMNTEAFF. The CDR3 DNA reads as TGTGCCAGCAGCCCGGGTATGAACACTGAAGCTTTCTTT.

The chain has TRBV27 and TRBJ1-3, with D tentatively TRBD1 (5 bases). The CDR3 runs to 15 residues. Trimming shortened V by 1 base and J by 4 bases, and 11 bases separated the two germline ends. CDR1 MNHEY and CDR2 SMNVEV come from the germline V gene (reference sequence). The CDR3 region has the DNA TGTGCCAGCAGTTTATTTTCCGGGGCCGGAAACACCATATATTTT. Translated: CASSLFSGAGNTIYF.

The genes are TRBV20-1 and TRBJ2-5, with a possible D match to TRBD1 (5 bases). The CDR3 runs to 13 residues. Per the germline V gene, CDR1 is DFQATT and CDR2 is SNEGSKA (reference sequence). Trimming cost V 3 bases and J 3 bases, with 11 bases left between them. The CDR3 sequence: CSASKPGKETQYF. CDR3 nucleotides: TGCAGTGCTAGTAAGCCAGGGAAAGAGACCCAGTACTTC.

The chain couples TRBV4-3 to TRBJ1-3; 7 nucleotides line up with TRBD1. V lost 1 base, J lost 5 bases, and 8 bases stayed unmatched. The CDR3 is 16 amino acids. Germline CDR1 reads LGHNA; CDR2 reads YSLEER. The CDR3 DNA reads TGCGCCAGCAGCCAAGTGCTGGGACAGAGCAGAAACACCATATATTTT. Protein product: CASSQVLGQSRNTIYF.

V and J are TRBV11-2 and TRBJ2-1, with D tentatively TRBD2 (5 bases). CDR3 length: 14 amino acids. Germline V gene lookup returns CDR1 SGHAT and CDR2 FQNNGV. The V end was cut by 3 bases, the J end by 7 bases, with 13 bases between. The CDR3 region is CASSFRTPLNEQFF. CDR3 sequence (DNA): TGTGCCAGCAGCTTTCGGACTCCTTTGAATGAGCAGTTCTTC.

This clone was seen only once. The V gene is TRBV19, the J gene TRBJ2-7; unclear D gene. This CDR3 spans 15 amino acids. V was shortened by 3 bases and J by 0 bases, with 12 bases between the two germline ends. Germline V CDR1 and CDR2: LNHDA, SQIVND (reference sequence). The CDR3 spells CASSMRPESSYEQYF. CDR3 coding DNA: TGTGCCAGTAGTATGAGACCGGAGAGCTCCTACGAGCAGTACTTC.

V gene TRBV19 combines with J gene TRBJ2-7; D ambiguous. Trimming stripped 2 bases from V and 2 bases from J, with 19 bases between. CDR1 and CDR2 (germline): LNHDA, SQIVND (reference sequence). The length of the CDR3 is 17 residues. DNA of the CDR3: TGTGCCAGTAGTATATCCCCAACCAGCCCTTTACCCTACGAGCAGTACTTC. Residues: CASSISPTSPLPYEQYF.

The chain has TRBV15 and TRBJ1-5; 10 bases map to TRBD1. This CDR3 spans 14 amino acids. V shed 1 base, J shed 7 bases, and the junction held 1 base outside the gene matches. CDR1 is LNHNV, CDR2 YYDKDF, per germline (reference sequence). CDR3 sequence: CATSRGQGAQPQHF. The DNA for the CDR3 is TGTGCCACCAGCAGAGGACAGGGGGCACAGCCCCAGCATTTT. Complete variable domain (other parts from reference TRBV15 and TRBJ1-5): DAMVIQNPRYQVTQFGKPVTLSCSQTLNHNVMYWYQQKSSQAPKLLFHYYDKDFNNEADTPDNFQSRRPNTSFCFLDIRSPGLGDTAMYLCATSRGQGAQPQHFGDGTRLSIL.

V is TRBV7-9 and J is TRBJ1-1; D remains unclear. V dropped 5 bases and J dropped 2 bases, with 9 bases sitting between them. The CDR3 is made up of 13 amino acids. The germline V gene encodes CDR1 SEHNR and CDR2 FQNEAQ (reference sequence). Here the CDR3 reads CASSPRKNTEAFF. The DNA for the CDR3 is TGTGCCAGCAGCCCCAGGAAAAACACTGAAGCTTTCTTT. The full variable domain, in which reference TRBV7-9 and TRBJ1-1 provide the parts outside the CDR3, is DTGVSQNPRHKITKRGQNVTFRCDPISEHNRLYWYRQTLGQGPEFLTYFQNEAQLEKSRLLSDRFSAERPKGSFSTLEIQRTEQGDSAMYLCASSPRKNTEAFFGQGTRLTVV.

The rearrangement links TRBV5-6 to TRBJ1-2; D possibly corresponds to TRBD1 (6 bases). The CDR3 extends over 14 amino acids. Deletions cut 4 bases from V and 3 bases from J, with 13 bases between. Germline V gene data show CDR1 as SGHDT and CDR2 as YYEEEE. The DNA for the CDR3 is TGTGCCAGCAGCCCGCGTCAGGGGTACTATGGCTACACCTTC. Translated, it gives CASSPRQGYYGYTF.

The chain couples TRBV7-9 to TRBJ2-7; 12 bases match TRBD2. Looked up from germline, CDR1 is SEHNR and CDR2 is FQNEAQ (reference sequence). This CDR3 is 14 amino acids long. Trimming removed 5 bases from V and 2 bases from J; junction bases left unmatched: 1. CDR3 bases: TGTGCCAGCAGCCCTAGCGGGAGGGCCTACGAGCAGTACTTC. This sequence encodes CASSPSGRAYEQYF.

J is TRBJ1-3 and V is TRBV7-9; D gene uncertain. V shed 5 bases and J shed 0 bases, with 8 bases lying between them. The CDR3 runs to 14 residues. In germline, CDR1 is SEHNR, CDR2 FQNEAQ (reference sequence). CDR3 sequence reads: CASSPGSSGNTIYF. CDR3 in DNA: TGTGCCAGCAGCCCCGGTAGCTCTGGAAACACCATATATTTT.

This clone was observed once. The J gene is TRBJ1-5, the V gene TRBV7-9; D possibly corresponds to TRBD1 (6 bases). The V gene's germline CDR1 is SEHNR and CDR2 FQNEAQ (reference sequence). Between the trimmed V and J ends, which lost 2 bases and 5 bases, there was a span of 10 bases. CDR3 length: 14 residues. The CDR3 region has the DNA TGTGCCAGCAGCTTAACCAAGGGGGATCAGCCCCAGCATTTT. Its translation is CASSLTKGDQPQHF.

The CDR3 bases are TGTGCCAGCAGCACCATCGGGACTAGCGGCCCCACAGATACGCAGTATTTT. Its protein is CASSTIGTSGPTDTQYF. The chain is built from TRBV7-3 and TRBJ2-3; 11 bases align to TRBD2. J was trimmed by 2 bases and V by 5 bases; bases with no gene match: 9. Germline V gene data show CDR1 as SGHTA and CDR2 as FQGTGA. CDR3 length: 17 amino acids.

The chain carries TRBV9 and TRBJ2-2; D may be TRBD2 (5 bases). Germline CDR1 reads SGDLS; CDR2 reads YYNGEE. V was trimmed by 3 bases and J by 8 bases, leaving 11 bases between them. CDR3 length equals 13 residues. CDR3 coding DNA: TGTGCCAGCAGCGCGTCGACTAAGGGGGAGCTGTTTTTT. It is translated as CASSASTKGELFF. Variable domain in full (rest from reference TRBV9 and TRBJ2-2): DSGVTQTPKHLITATGQRVTLRCSPRSGDLSVYWYQQSLDQGLQFLIQYYNGEERAKGNILERFSAQQFPDLHSELNLSSLELGDSALYFCASSASTKGELFFGEGSRLTVL.

The chain couples TRBV19 to TRBJ1-6, with 10 bases lining up with TRBD1. V shed 5 bases, J shed 5 bases, and the junction held 6 bases outside the gene matches. The CDR3 totals 16 residues. Germline CDR1 is LNHDA and CDR2 is SQIVND (reference sequence). The CDR3 sequence: CASSATGGVDNSPLHF. The CDR3 DNA reads as TGTGCCAGTAGTGCGACAGGGGGCGTGGATAATTCACCCCTCCACTTT. The complete variable domain, with remaining parts taken from reference TRBV19 and TRBJ1-6, reads DGGITQSPKYLFRKEGQNVTLSCEQNLNHDAMYWYRQDPGQGLRLIYYSQIVNDFQKGDIAEGYSVSREKKESFPLTVTSAQKNPTAFYLCASSATGGVDNSPLHFGNGTRLTVT.

V usage is TRBV9 and J usage is TRBJ1-1, with 9 bases that match TRBD1. The V gene's germline CDR1 is SGDLS and CDR2 YYNGEE. V shed 2 bases, J shed 1 base, and the junction held 3 bases outside the gene matches. This CDR3 has 15 amino acids. This chain's CDR3 is CASSVMGQGNTEAFF. CDR3 coding DNA: TGTGCCAGCAGCGTCATGGGACAGGGGAACACTGAAGCTTTCTTT.

This chain uses TRBV14 with TRBJ1-1; D gene ambiguous. The V gene lost 4 bases and the J gene lost 1 base, with 7 bases spanning the gap. CDR1 is SGHDN, CDR2 FVKESK, per germline. This CDR3 has 13 amino acids. The CDR3 reads CASSRSGNTEAFF. CDR3 nucleotide sequence: TGTGCCAGCAGCCGTTCAGGGAACACTGAAGCTTTCTTT.

Here the CDR3 reads CASSQDLAVPGELFF. The CDR3 nucleotides read TGCGCCAGCAGCCAAGATCTGGCGGTGCCCGGGGAGCTGTTTTTT. V and J are TRBV4-3 and TRBJ2-2; D ambiguous. Trimming removed 0 bases from V and 6 bases from J, with 11 bases in between. Germline-derived CDR1 and CDR2 are LGHNA and YSLEER. The CDR3 spans 15 residues.